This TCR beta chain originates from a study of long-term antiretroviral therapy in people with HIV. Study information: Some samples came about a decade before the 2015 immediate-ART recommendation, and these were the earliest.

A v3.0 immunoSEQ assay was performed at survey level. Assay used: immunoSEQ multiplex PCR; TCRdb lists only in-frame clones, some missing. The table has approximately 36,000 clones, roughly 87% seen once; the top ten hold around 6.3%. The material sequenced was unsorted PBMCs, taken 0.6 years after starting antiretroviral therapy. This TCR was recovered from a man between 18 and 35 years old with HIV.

The chain's CDR3 is CASSQGTGRVTGELFF. Written as DNA, the CDR3 is TGCGCCAGCAGCCAAGGGACTGGAAGGGTCACCGGGGAGCTGTTTTTT. J is TRBJ2-2 and V is TRBV4-3; perhaps TRBD2 as D (5 bases). The CDR3 covers 16 residues. The V gene's germline CDR1 is LGHNA and CDR2 YSLEER. V lost 1 base to trimming and J lost 4 bases, with 13 bases between them.